These T cell receptor beta chains were read from a single sample in a study of blood T cell repertoires in COVID-19. Here immunoSEQ multiplex PCR was the method, and the copy in TCRdb shows in-frame clones only, minus some. The table shows about 98,000 clones, with 80% to 95% occurring only once. Sequencing was carried out using peripheral blood. All receptors derive from a man aged 18 to 29 with acute or convalescent COVID-19. The CDR3 runs from the conserved cysteine through the conserved F or W. Each record gives: D gene, clone size, J gene, V gene, CDR3 protein, CDR3 DNA. D genes are given only for firm matches. The listing skips clone size in some rows; elsewhere it reads once, few, many or a size class.

>TRBD1|.|TRBJ1-6|TRBV6-5
CASRQGAGSPLHF
TGTGCCAGCAGACAGGGGGCCGGTTCACCCCTCCACTTT
>TRBD1|.|TRBJ2-7|TRBV6-5
CASRGQGASYEQYF
TGTGCCAGCAGGGGACAGGGGGCGTCCTACGAGCAGTACTTC
>.|few|TRBJ1-2|TRBV23-1
CASSPNHTGANYGYTF
TGCGCCAGCAGTCCTAATCATACGGGTGCTAACTATGGCTACACCTTC
>.|.|TRBJ2-1|TRBV21-1
CASSKEVRAAYNEQFF
TGTGCCAGCAGCAAAGAAGTCAGGGCAGCCTACAATGAGCAGTTCTTC
>.|.|TRBJ1-5|TRBV6-2/TRBV6-3
CASSSQGNQPQHF
TGTGCCAGCAGCTCACAGGGCAATCAGCCCCAGCATTTT
>.|.|TRBJ1-4|TRBV6-6
CASSSTERTRIKLFF
TGTGCCAGCAGTTCCACCGAGCGGACCCGGATTAAACTGTTTTTT
>TRBD1|.|TRBJ1-1|TRBV19
CASSYRDRGDGAFF
TGTGCCAGTAGTTACCGGGACAGGGGTGACGGAGCTTTCTTT
>TRBD2|.|TRBJ2-3|TRBV6-5
CASKPGTSGGDTQYF
TGTGCCAGCAAGCCCGGGACTAGCGGGGGAGATACGCAGTATTTT
>.|few|TRBJ2-2|TRBV29-1
CSVEGSGTGELFF
TGCAGCGTTGAAGGTTCGGGCACCGGGGAGCTGTTTTTT
>.|.|TRBJ2-3|TRBV7-9
CASSFPIRGFSTDTQYF
TGTGCCAGCAGCTTCCCCATCCGGGGTTTTAGCACAGATACGCAGTATTTT
>TRBD1|.|TRBJ1-2|TRBV18
CASSPIQGAQIGRTDGYTF
TGTGCCAGCTCACCGATCCAGGGGGCGCAAATCGGGCGGACGGATGGCTACACCTTC
>.|.|TRBJ2-2|TRBV12-2
CASRCPGQQNTGELFF
TGTGCAAGTCGCTGTCCGGGACAGCAGAACACCGGGGAGCTGTTTTTT
>TRBD1|.|TRBJ1-5|TRBV19
CASNDRATQPQHF
TGTGCCAGTAATGACAGGGCAACTCAGCCCCAGCATTTT
>TRBD1|.|TRBJ1-6|TRBV30
CAWSPGQGINSPLHF
TGTGCCTGGAGTCCGGGACAGGGGATAAATTCACCCCTCCACTTT
>.|once|TRBJ2-3|TRBV5-6
CASSLAKDTQYF
TGTGCCAGCAGCTTGGCCAAAGATACGCAGTATTTT
>TRBD1|.|TRBJ2-2|TRBV3-1/TRBV3-2
CASRSTGGPGELFF
TGTGCCAGCAGGTCAACAGGGGGCCCCGGGGAGCTGTTTTTT
>.|.|TRBJ2-4|TRBV19
CASSIVGVNRGGKNIQYF
TGTGCCAGTAGTATTGTAGGCGTGAACAGGGGGGGCAAAAACATTCAGTACTTC
>.|.|TRBJ1-2|TRBV30
CAWSVISGRVSCGYTF
TGTGCCTGGAGTGTAATTTCAGGGAGGGTGAGTTGCGGCTACACCTTC
>.|.|TRBJ1-2|TRBV5-6
CASSPLPSGYGYTF
TGTGCCAGCAGCCCCCTCCCTTCCGGCTATGGCTACACCTTC
>TRBD1|.|TRBJ1-3|TRBV19
CASSPGQTASGNTIYF
TGTGCCAGTAGTCCGGGACAGACGGCCTCTGGAAACACCATATATTTT
>.|.|TRBJ2-3|TRBV11-2
CASSPIGGTDTQYF
TGTGCCAGCAGCCCTATTGGTGGCACAGATACGCAGTATTTT
>TRBD1|few|TRBJ1-2|TRBV5-1
CASSARDRDHLIYGYTF
TGCGCCAGCAGTGCCCGGGACAGGGACCACTTGATCTATGGCTACACCTTC
>.|.|TRBJ1-5|TRBV29-1
CSVELEGNQPQHF
TGCAGCGTTGAATTGGAGGGCAATCAGCCCCAGCATTTT
>.|.|TRBJ1-1|TRBV2
CASSSSGDTEAFF
.
>TRBD1|.|TRBJ1-1|TRBV19
CASTSGGGNTEAFF
TGTGCCAGTACCTCAGGGGGCGGGAACACTGAAGCTTTCTTT
>.|.|TRBJ1-4|TRBV10-2
CASRRTTATNEKLFF
TGCGCCAGCAGACGGACTACAGCAACTAATGAAAAACTGTTTTTT